These 23 T cell receptor beta chains originate from one sample sequenced in a study of blood T cell repertoires in COVID-19. The repertoire was sequenced with immunoSEQ multiplex PCR; TCRdb's copy has only in-frame clones and lacks some. The sample records a few hundred thousand clones, nearly 85% being singletons. The sequencing sample was made of peripheral blood. All receptors come from a human donor in a cohort sampled during active COVID-19.

The table lists this clone with a few counts. V usage is TRBV28 and J usage is TRBJ1-3; D unclear. V was pared by 7 bases and J by 4 bases, with 8 bases between. Germline V gene sequence: CDR1 MDHEN, CDR2 SYDVKM. This CDR3 is 12 amino acids long. The CDR3 sequence: CASTTPGNTIYF. The CDR3 bases are TGTGCCAGCACCACACCCGGAAACACCATATATTTT.

The chain carries TRBV11-2 and TRBJ2-1, with D perhaps TRBD2 (5 bases). The V end lost 0 bases, the J end lost 9 bases, and 12 bases lay between the germline ends. Germline loops: CDR1 SGHAT, CDR2 FQNNGV. This CDR3 is built from 14 residues. The CDR3: CASSLDLASSEQFF. In nucleotides, the CDR3 is TGTGCCAGCAGCTTAGATCTGGCTAGCAGTGAGCAGTTCTTC. Full variable domain (missing parts from reference TRBV11-2 and TRBJ2-1): EAGVAQSPRYKIIEKRQSVAFWCNPISGHATLYWYQQILGQGPKLLIQFQNNGVVDDSQLPKDRFSAERLKGVDSTLKIQPAKLEDSAVYLCASSLDLASSEQFFGPGTRLTVL.

This clone was detected many times. This sequence joins TRBV18 and TRBJ1-4; D is perhaps TRBD1 (6 bases). Germline V gene lookup returns CDR1 KGHSH and CDR2 LQKENI. Trimming took off 4 bases at V and 6 bases at J, with 18 bases between the two ends. The length of the CDR3 is 16 residues. CDR3 sequence: CASSQGSGGVDEKLFF. In DNA form, the CDR3 reads TGTGCCAGCTCACAGGGTTCGGGGGGCGTCGATGAAAAACTGTTTTTT.

V gene TRBV19 combines with J gene TRBJ2-1, with TRBD2 matching 8 bases. The ends lost 5 bases at V and 2 bases at J; junction bases unmatched: 2. The CDR3 spans 14 residues. The V gene's germline CDR1 is LNHDA and CDR2 SQIVND (reference sequence). The CDR3 reads CASSPGLAYNEQFF. For the CDR3, the DNA is TGTGCCAGTAGTCCGGGACTAGCCTACAATGAGCAGTTCTTC.

This chain links TRBV6-1 with TRBJ1-1, with TRBD1 as a possible D gene (6 bases). The germline gives CDR1 MNHNS, CDR2 SASEGT. The CDR3 loop spans 15 amino acids. The germline V and J ends were trimmed by 2 bases and 0 bases, with 10 bases remaining between them. The chain's CDR3 is CASSERGMMNTEAFF. CDR3 bases: TGTGCCAGCAGTGAAAGGGGGATGATGAACACTGAAGCTTTCTTT.

This rearrangement joins TRBV6-5 to TRBJ2-7, with 8 bases lining up with TRBD1. The ends lost 1 base at V and 6 bases at J; junction bases unmatched: 11. From germline, CDR1 is MNHEY and CDR2 SVGAGI. This CDR3 region has 16 residues. The CDR3 loop reads CASSYFSGTGPSEQYF. The CDR3 nucleotides read TGTGCCAGCAGTTACTTTTCCGGGACAGGTCCTTCCGAGCAGTACTTC.

This clone occurred once. The V call is TRBV29-1, the J call TRBJ1-1; no clear D. Germline CDR1 reads SQVTM; CDR2 reads ANQGSEA. The ends were cut back, 8 bases at V and 6 bases at J, with 7 bases in the middle. The CDR3 sequence is 9 residues long. The chain's CDR3 is CSCGPEAFF. CDR3 sequence (DNA): TGCAGCTGCGGCCCTGAAGCTTTCTTT.

The V and J genes are TRBV11-2 and TRBJ2-5; 8 nucleotides match TRBD2. The CDR3 sequence is 17 residues long. J was trimmed by 2 bases and V by 1 base; bases with no gene match: 9. Looked up from germline, CDR1 is SGHAT and CDR2 is FQNNGV. Here the CDR3 DNA reads TGTGCCAGCAGCTTAGGATCTCGGGGGGGAAGGCAAGAGACCCAGTACTTC. It translates to CASSLGSRGGRQETQYF.

The chain couples TRBV24-1 to TRBJ1-6; D unresolved. V was cut by 6 bases and J by 5 bases, with 13 bases left in between. The CDR3 totals 15 residues. CDR1 and CDR2 from the germline V gene are KGHDR and SFDVKD. CDR3 loop: CATSSPDMNNSPLHF. The DNA for the CDR3 is TGTGCCACCAGTTCGCCTGACATGAATAATTCACCCCTCCACTTT.

This rearrangement joins TRBV10-3 to TRBJ1-1; D not resolved. The CDR3 has 13 amino acids. Germline V gene data show CDR1 as ENHRY and CDR2 as SYGVKD. Trimming took 4 bases from V and 1 from J, leaving 7 bases between them. CDR3 sequence (DNA): TGTGCCATCAGTGTTACAGAGAACACTGAAGCTTTCTTT. This encodes CAISVTENTEAFF.

The chain combines TRBV5-4 with TRBJ1-2; D is undetermined. The CDR3 runs 13 residues. Trimming stripped 1 base from V and 4 bases from J, with 8 bases between. CDR1 is SGHNT, CDR2 YYREEE, per germline (reference sequence). The chain's CDR3 is CASSLFLGYGYTF. CDR3 coding DNA: TGTGCCAGCAGCTTGTTCCTAGGCTATGGCTACACCTTC.

V is TRBV7-9 and J is TRBJ1-1, with D unclear. Trimming took 2 bases from V and 3 from J, leaving 10 bases between them. The CDR3 has 14 residues. Germline V CDR1 and CDR2: SEHNR, FQNEAQ (reference sequence). The CDR3 DNA reads TGTGCCAGCAGCTTACCAACGTCGGACACTGAAGCTTTCTTT. Protein: CASSLPTSDTEAFF.

The V and J genes are TRBV5-1 and TRBJ1-2, with TRBD1 as a possible D gene (5 bases). Trimming cost V 0 bases and J 8 bases, with 14 bases left between them. In germline, CDR1 is SGHRS, CDR2 YFSETQ. The CDR3 totals 14 residues. This CDR3 reads CASSLDGREGGYTF. Written as DNA, the CDR3 is TGCGCCAGCAGCTTGGATGGCAGGGAGGGCGGCTACACCTTC. Variable domain in full (rest from reference TRBV5-1 and TRBJ1-2): KAGVTQTPRYLIKTRGQQVTLSCSPISGHRSVSWYQQTPGQGLQFLFEYFSETQRNKGNFPGRFSGRQFSNSRSEMNVSTLELGDSALYLCASSLDGREGGYTFGSGTRLTVV.

This chain joins TRBV10-2 and TRBJ2-7; a possible D gene is TRBD2 (6 bases). The CDR3 totals 16 residues. Germline loops: CDR1 WSHSY, CDR2 SAAADI. V lost 3 bases, J lost 0 bases, and 15 bases lay in between. The CDR3 nucleotides are TGCGCCAGCAGTGAAGGGGTTTCGGAGGGCTCCTACGAGCAGTACTTC. Translating it yields CASSEGVSEGSYEQYF.

The genes are TRBV5-5 and TRBJ2-7, with 8 bases fitting TRBD1. J lost 3 bases, V lost 2 bases, and 7 bases had no gene match. Germline CDR1 SGHKS, CDR2 YYEKEE (reference sequence). There are 15 residues in the CDR3. This CDR3 reads CASSFDRGGFYEQYF. As DNA, the CDR3 is TGTGCCAGCAGCTTCGACAGGGGAGGATTCTACGAGCAGTACTTC.

This clone was detected a few times. The chain employs TRBV15 and TRBJ1-4, with 9 bases aligning to TRBD1. With V trimmed by 5 bases and J by 8 bases, 9 bases remained unmatched. Germline lookup yields CDR1 LNHNV and CDR2 YYDKDF (reference sequence). This CDR3 is 15 amino acids long. The CDR3 loop is CATSLMTGGTEKLFF. The CDR3 bases are TGTGCCACCAGCCTAATGACAGGGGGAACGGAAAAACTGTTTTTT.

The chain has TRBV3-1 (or the pseudogene TRBV3-2) and TRBJ2-4; D may be TRBD1 (6 bases). CDR1 LGHDT and CDR2 YNNKEL come from the germline V gene (reference sequence). The ends were cut back, 5 bases at V and 0 bases at J, with 14 bases in the middle. This CDR3 comprises 16 residues. The CDR3 sequence is CASSSPQGKAKNIQYF. The CDR3, as DNA: TGTGCCAGCAGCTCCCCCCAGGGGAAAGCCAAAAACATTCAGTACTTC.

The chain uses TRBV6-6 and TRBJ1-5, with D tentatively TRBD1 (6 bases). Germline-derived CDR1 and CDR2 are MNHNY and SVGAGI (reference sequence). Trimming removed 6 bases at V and 4 bases at J, with 10 bases between. This CDR3 comprises 13 residues. CDR3 DNA: TGTGCCAGCAGCGGGACACCGAATCAGCCCCAGCATTTT. This codes for CASSGTPNQPQHF.

This sequence joins TRBV6-5 and TRBJ1-4, with D perhaps TRBD1 (6 bases). The V gene lost 6 bases and the J gene lost 1 base, with 9 bases spanning the gap. CDR1 and CDR2 (germline): MNHEY, SVGAGI. The CDR3 spans 14 residues. The CDR3 here is CASRPGVTNEKLFF. Here the CDR3 DNA reads TGTGCCAGCAGACCAGGGGTAACTAATGAAAAACTGTTTTTT.

The chain links TRBV7-9 to TRBJ1-5; TRBD1 is a possible D gene (6 bases). CDR3 size: 17 residues. Germline V lookup: CDR1 SEHNR, CDR2 FQNEAQ (reference sequence). Trimming stripped 4 bases from V and 0 bases from J, with 16 bases between. The CDR3 nucleotides read TGTGCCAGCAGCTCGACGACAGGCTTTTATAGCAATCAGCCCCAGCATTTT. It yields the protein CASSSTTGFYSNQPQHF.

This clone was observed once. The chain combines TRBV2 with TRBJ2-1; 10 nucleotides align to TRBD2. CDR3 length: 14 amino acids. The V gene's germline CDR1 is SNHLY and CDR2 FYNNEI. V trimming: 8 bases; J trimming: 6 bases; junction bases outside the gene matches: 7. The CDR3 DNA sequence: TGTGCCAGCGTCGAGCGGGAGGGGGGCAATGAGCAGTTCTTC. This sequence encodes CASVEREGGNEQFF.

The genes are TRBV15 and TRBJ1-2; TRBD1 aligns across 7 bases. The V and J ends lost 0 bases and 4 bases, in that order; junction bases with no gene match: 2. The CDR3 runs to 14 residues. Germline V gives CDR1 LNHNV, CDR2 YYDKDF (reference sequence). The CDR3 sequence: CATSRDRDSYGYTF. The CDR3 DNA follows: TGTGCCACCAGCAGAGATAGGGACAGCTATGGCTACACCTTC.

The chain is built from TRBV19 and TRBJ1-2; D not resolved. The CDR3 is 14 amino acids. CDR1 and CDR2 (germline): LNHDA, SQIVND (reference sequence). V was trimmed by 3 bases and J by 8 bases, leaving 16 bases between them. This chain's CDR3 is CASSIFGEMEGYTF. In DNA, the CDR3 is TGTGCCAGTAGTATTTTCGGGGAGATGGAGGGCTACACCTTC.